One and the same sample provided the 8 T cell receptor beta chains below, sequenced in a study of blood T cell repertoires in COVID-19. The protocol was immunoSEQ multiplex PCR, while the TCRdb copy is restricted to in-frame clones and leaves out a portion. This table has roughly 73,000 clones, about 88% appearing once. Sequenced material: peripheral blood. The source of these receptors is a man older than 75 with acute or convalescent COVID-19.

V is TRBV24-1 and J is TRBJ2-7, with D tentatively TRBD1 (6 bases). This CDR3 is built from 13 residues. Germline assignment: CDR1 KGHDR and CDR2 SFDVKD. V lost 9 bases and J lost 5, with 16 bases in between. The CDR3 sequence: CATRGGAEDEQYF. In DNA form, the CDR3 reads TGTGCCACCCGAGGGGGTGCTGAAGACGAGCAGTACTTC.

A few counts support this clone. The chain is built from TRBV29-1 and TRBJ1-1; no reliable D call. The CDR3 consists of 13 residues. From germline, CDR1 is SQVTM and CDR2 ANQGSEA. Trimming removed 3 bases at V and 4 bases at J, with 12 bases between. The CDR3 bases are TGCAGCGTTGATGGCATCGGGTTCACTGAAGCTTTCTTT. Protein product: CSVDGIGFTEAFF.

This CDR3 reads CASTNGTGSVADTIYF. The DNA of the CDR3 is TGCGCCAGCACAAACGGAACAGGGTCAGTTGCGGACACCATATATTTT. The chain is built from TRBV5-1 and TRBJ1-3; possible D gene TRBD1, 6 bases. The CDR3 contains 16 residues. The ends were cut back, 6 bases at V and 8 bases at J, with 24 bases in the middle. Germline values: CDR1 SGHRS, CDR2 YFSETQ.

For this clone: Other nucleotide sequences from this sample produce the same CDR3. The chain carries TRBV12-3 or TRBV12-4 and TRBJ2-3, with 7 bases lining up with TRBD1. This CDR3 contains 13 residues. The V segment lost 6 bases and the J segment 6 bases; nucleotides outside the gene matches: 6. The CDR3 sequence is CASRAGGTDTQYF. CDR3 DNA: TGTGCCAGCAGGGCAGGGGGAACGGATACGCAGTATTTT.

The CDR3 bases are TGTGCCAGCAGCTTAGTCGGAGACTCTGGAAACACCATATATTTT. Translated: CASSLVGDSGNTIYF. V is TRBV7-8 and J is TRBJ1-3; no reliable D call. The V and J ends lost 1 base and 0 bases respectively, with 7 bases between them. This CDR3 has 15 amino acids. Germline V gene sequence: CDR1 SGHVS, CDR2 FQNEAQ.

The gene calls are TRBV7-2 and TRBJ2-5; 7 bases map to TRBD1. The CDR3 extends over 13 amino acids. Losses at the gene ends were 6 bases for V and 4 bases for J; bases not matched to a gene: 5. Germline V gene data show CDR1 as SGHTA and CDR2 as FQGNSA. The CDR3 is CASRMYRGETQYF. Here the CDR3 DNA reads TGTGCCAGCAGGATGTACAGGGGAGAGACCCAGTACTTC. Full variable domain (outside the CDR3, taken from reference TRBV7-2 and TRBJ2-5): GAGVSQSPSNKVTEKGKDVELRCDPISGHTALYWYRQSLGQGLEFLIYFQGNSAPDKSGLPSDRFSAERTGGSVSTLTIQRTQQEDSAVYLCASRMYRGETQYFGPGTRLLVL.

There are a few counts of this clone. V usage is TRBV27 and J usage is TRBJ1-3, with a tentative D call TRBD1 (6 bases). V dropped 7 bases and J dropped 0 bases, with 7 bases sitting between them. CDR1 and CDR2 from the germline V gene are MNHEY and SMNVEV (reference sequence). The length of the CDR3 is 13 residues. DNA for the CDR3: TGTGCCAGCAAGGGGGACTCTGGAAACACCATATATTTT. Translation gives CASKGDSGNTIYF.

This chain links TRBV7-2 with TRBJ1-6, with D possibly being TRBD1 (6 bases). There are 16 residues in the CDR3. V gave up 7 bases and J gave up 4 bases, with 17 bases separating them. Germline V lookup: CDR1 SGHTA, CDR2 FQGNSA. The CDR3 DNA reads as TGTGCCAGCAAAGTGGACAGCTCACGGTATAATTCACCCCTCCACTTT. It codes for CASKVDSSRYNSPLHF.